This entry is about one T cell receptor beta chain. Its antigen is undetermined. The CDR3 consists of 17 residues. The data were obtained in a study of T cell responses to AZD1222 COVID-19 vaccine. Study-wide points: White British people made up most donors, females outnumbered males, and clonal diversity was possibly underestimated.

Profiled with immunoSEQ multiplex PCR; TCRdb holds only in-frame clones, not every one. The sample has about 140,000 clones, more than 85% seen once. This chain uses TRBV21-1 with TRBJ1-5. TRBV21-1 is labeled a pseudogene. The sequence came from an adult in good health. The sample in question was peripheral blood, obtained on day 0 of AZD1222 vaccination. CDR3 coding DNA: TGTGCCAGCAGCAAAACACGCATCAGGGAGATAAATCAGCCCCAGCATTTT. This codes for CASSKTRIREINQPQHF.